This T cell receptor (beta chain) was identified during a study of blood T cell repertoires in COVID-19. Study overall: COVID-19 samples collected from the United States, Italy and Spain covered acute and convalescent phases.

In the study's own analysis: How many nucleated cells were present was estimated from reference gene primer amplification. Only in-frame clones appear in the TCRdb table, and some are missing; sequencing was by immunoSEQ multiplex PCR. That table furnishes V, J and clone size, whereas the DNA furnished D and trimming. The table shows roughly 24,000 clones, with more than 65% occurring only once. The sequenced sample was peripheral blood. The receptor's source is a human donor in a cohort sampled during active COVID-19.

The CDR3 DNA is TGTGCCACACGAAGGGTCGGGGGGAACACTGAAGCTTTCTTT. Translated, it gives CATRRVGGNTEAFF. V usage is TRBV27 and J usage is TRBJ1-1; possibly TRBD1 for D (5 bases). The germline CDR1 and CDR2 sequences are MNHEY and SMNVEV (reference sequence). Between the trimmed V and J ends, which lost 10 bases and 1 base, there was a span of 16 bases. The CDR3 is 14 residues long.